The text below deals with one T cell receptor (beta chain). Its specificity is not known. Measured with immunoSEQ multiplex PCR; TCRdb has only the in-frame clones, and not every one. Counted here are some 140,000 clones, approximately 85% occurring once; the ten biggest clones make up approximately 8%. The data were taken from a study of T cell responses to AZD1222 COVID-19 vaccine. Study-level results: Compared with day 0, the breadth and depth of the Spike-specific TCR repertoire rose significantly after two doses of AZD1222.

Trimming stripped 2 bases from V and 4 bases from J, with 8 bases between. CDR1 and CDR2 from the germline V gene are PRHDT and FYEKMQ (reference sequence). The CDR3 has 13 amino acids. The TCR comes from an adult who received the MenACWY meningococcal vaccine as a control. This chain joins TRBV13 and TRBJ1-2; a weak D match, TRBD1 (5 bases). The material was peripheral blood, obtained 28 days after the second dose of the MenACWY control vaccine. CDR3 protein: CASSLRQRYGYTF. As DNA, the CDR3 is TGTGCCAGCAGCTTACGACAGCGCTATGGCTACACCTTC.